What follows is one T cell receptor (beta chain) and its context. Its target is not known. This specimen belongs to a study of cytomegalovirus exposure and HLA in healthy donors. Study-wide points: It was in a later analysis that TCR association rates were seen to vary by HLA locus, highest for DRB1 and lowest for HLA-C.

Germline assignment: CDR1 LGHNA and CDR2 YNFKEQ. V gave up 4 bases and J gave up 0 bases; unmatched junction bases: 8. There are 17 residues in the CDR3. PCR employed 60 Vbeta and 13 Jbeta primers. TCRdb's copy holds only in-frame clones and misses some; the assay was immunoSEQ multiplex PCR. The sample records 270,000 or so clones, about nine tenths being singletons. The origin of this receptor is a middle-aged man in good health and CMV-seropositive. Sequenced material: PBMCs. The chain combines TRBV4-2 with TRBJ2-1, with 8 nucleotides matching TRBD1. The CDR3 loop reads CASSPGGQEYSYNEQFF. CDR3 sequence (DNA): TGTGCCAGCAGCCCAGGGGGACAGGAATACTCCTACAATGAGCAGTTCTTC.